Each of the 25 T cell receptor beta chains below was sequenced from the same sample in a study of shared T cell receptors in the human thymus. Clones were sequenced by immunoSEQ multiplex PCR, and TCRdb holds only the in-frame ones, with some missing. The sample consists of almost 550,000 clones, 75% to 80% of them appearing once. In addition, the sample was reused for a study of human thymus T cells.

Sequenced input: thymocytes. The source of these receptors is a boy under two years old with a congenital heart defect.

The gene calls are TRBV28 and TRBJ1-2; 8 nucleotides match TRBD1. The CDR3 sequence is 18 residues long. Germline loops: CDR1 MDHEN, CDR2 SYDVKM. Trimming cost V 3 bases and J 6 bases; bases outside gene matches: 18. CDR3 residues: CASSLLRDRRHPLDGYTF. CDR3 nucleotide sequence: TGTGCCAGCAGTTTGCTACGGGACAGGCGACACCCTCTGGATGGCTACACCTTC.

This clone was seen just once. The chain's CDR3 is CASSYSGRGGPSTDTQYF. The DNA for the CDR3 is TGTGCCAGCAGCTATAGCGGGAGGGGAGGGCCTAGCACAGATACGCAGTATTTT. The chain employs TRBV7-2 and TRBJ2-3, with 11 bases matching TRBD2. J was trimmed by 0 bases and V by 4 bases; bases with no gene match: 9. CDR1 is SGHTA, CDR2 FQGNSA, per germline. CDR3 length equals 18 residues.

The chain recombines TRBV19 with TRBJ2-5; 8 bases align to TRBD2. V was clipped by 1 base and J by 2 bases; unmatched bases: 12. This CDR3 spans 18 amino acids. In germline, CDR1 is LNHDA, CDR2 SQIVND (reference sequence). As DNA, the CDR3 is TGTGCCAGTAGTATAGGTCCCCACTCGACTAGCGTTCAAGAGACCCAGTACTTC. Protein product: CASSIGPHSTSVQETQYF.

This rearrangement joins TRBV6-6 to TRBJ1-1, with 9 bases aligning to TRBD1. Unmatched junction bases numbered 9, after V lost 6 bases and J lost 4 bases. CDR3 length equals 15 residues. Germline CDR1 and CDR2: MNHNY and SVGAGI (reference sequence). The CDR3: CASSYRDREGTEAFF. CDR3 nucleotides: TGTGCCAGCAGCTACCGGGACAGGGAGGGCACTGAAGCTTTCTTT.

This chain's CDR3 is CASRDTSNLRHRYTF. CDR3 in DNA: TGCGCCAGCCGCGACACTTCCAATCTAAGGCATCGCTACACCTTC. This rearrangement joins TRBV5-1 to TRBJ1-2; D uncertain. CDR1 and CDR2 (germline): SGHRS, YFSETQ. The CDR3 spans 15 residues. Trimming removed 7 bases from V and 9 bases from J, with 25 bases in between.

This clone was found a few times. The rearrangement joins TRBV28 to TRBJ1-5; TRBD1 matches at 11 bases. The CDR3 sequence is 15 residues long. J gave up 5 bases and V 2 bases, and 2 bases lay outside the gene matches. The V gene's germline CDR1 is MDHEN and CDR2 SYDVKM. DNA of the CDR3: TGTGCCAGCAGTTTACCGGGACAGGGGGATCAGCCCCAGCATTTT. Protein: CASSLPGQGDQPQHF.

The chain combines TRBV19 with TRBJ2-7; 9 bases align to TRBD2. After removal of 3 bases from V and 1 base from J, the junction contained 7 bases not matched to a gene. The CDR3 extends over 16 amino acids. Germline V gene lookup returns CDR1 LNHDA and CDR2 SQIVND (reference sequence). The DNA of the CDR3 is TGTGCCAGTAGTATTCTAGGGGCGGGAGGGTCCTACGAGCAGTACTTC. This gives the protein CASSILGAGGSYEQYF.

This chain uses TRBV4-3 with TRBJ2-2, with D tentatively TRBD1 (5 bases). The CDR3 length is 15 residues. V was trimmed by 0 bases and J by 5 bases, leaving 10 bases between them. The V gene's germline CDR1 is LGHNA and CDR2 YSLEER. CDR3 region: CASSQEVGVTGELFF. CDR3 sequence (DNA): TGCGCCAGCAGCCAAGAGGTAGGGGTGACCGGGGAGCTGTTTTTT.

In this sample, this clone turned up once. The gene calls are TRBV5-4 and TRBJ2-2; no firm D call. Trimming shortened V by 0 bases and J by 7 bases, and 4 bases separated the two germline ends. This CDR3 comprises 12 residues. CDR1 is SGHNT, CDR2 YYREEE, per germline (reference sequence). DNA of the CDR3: TGTGCCAGCAGCTTGGTCGGCGGGGAGCTGTTTTTT. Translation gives CASSLVGGELFF. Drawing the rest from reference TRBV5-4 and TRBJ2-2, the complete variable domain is ETGVTQSPTHLIKTRGQQVTLRCSSQSGHNTVSWYQQALGQGPQFIFQYYREEENGRGNFPPRFSGLQFPNYSSELNVNALELDDSALYLCASSLVGGELFFGEGSRLTVL.

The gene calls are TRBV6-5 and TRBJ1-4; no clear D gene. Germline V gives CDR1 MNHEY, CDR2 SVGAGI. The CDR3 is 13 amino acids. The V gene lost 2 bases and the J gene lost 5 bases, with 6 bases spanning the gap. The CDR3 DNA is TGTGCCAGCAGTTACCGGCGGAATGAAAAACTGTTTTTT. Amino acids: CASSYRRNEKLFF.

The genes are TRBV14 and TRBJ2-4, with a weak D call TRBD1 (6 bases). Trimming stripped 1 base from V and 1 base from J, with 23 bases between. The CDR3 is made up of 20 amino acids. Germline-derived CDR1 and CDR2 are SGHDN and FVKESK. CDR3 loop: CASSQGIGRGNSRAKNIQYF. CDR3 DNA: TGTGCCAGCAGCCAAGGGATCGGCAGGGGCAACTCTAGGGCCAAAAACATTCAGTACTTC.

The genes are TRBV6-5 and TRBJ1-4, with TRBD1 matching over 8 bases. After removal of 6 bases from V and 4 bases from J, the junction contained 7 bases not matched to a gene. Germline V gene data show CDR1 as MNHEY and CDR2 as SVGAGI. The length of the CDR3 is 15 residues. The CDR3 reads CASRTGVKDNEKLFF. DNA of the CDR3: TGTGCCAGCAGGACAGGGGTAAAGGATAATGAAAAACTGTTTTTT.

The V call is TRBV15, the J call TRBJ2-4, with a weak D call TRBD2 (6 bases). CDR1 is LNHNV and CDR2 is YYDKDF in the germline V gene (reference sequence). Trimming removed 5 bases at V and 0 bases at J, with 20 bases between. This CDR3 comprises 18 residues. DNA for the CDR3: TGTGCCACCAGCCCCAGGGACTCGGGGCCCCTAGCCAAAAACATTCAGTACTTC. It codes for CATSPRDSGPLAKNIQYF.

The DNA for the CDR3 is TGTGCCAGCAGTGAAGAAGGGACAGGGGTTGCTGAAGCTTTCTTT. This sequence encodes CASSEEGTGVAEAFF. This chain links TRBV2 with TRBJ1-1; 10 nucleotides line up with TRBD1. The CDR3 sequence is 15 residues long. In germline, CDR1 is SNHLY, CDR2 FYNNEI. V gave up 1 base and J gave up 6 bases; unmatched junction bases: 5. Full variable domain (missing parts from reference TRBV2 and TRBJ1-1): EPEVTQTPSHQVTQMGQEVILRCVPISNHLYFYWYRQILGQKVEFLVSFYNNEISEKSEIFDDQFSVERPDGSNFTLKIRSTKLEDSAMYFCASSEEGTGVAEAFFGQGTRLTVV.

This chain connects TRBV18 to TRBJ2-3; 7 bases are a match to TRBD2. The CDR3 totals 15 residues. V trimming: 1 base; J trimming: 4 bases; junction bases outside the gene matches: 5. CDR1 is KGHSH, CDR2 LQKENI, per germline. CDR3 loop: CASSPRPGGADTQYF. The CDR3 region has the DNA TGTGCCAGCTCACCACGACCGGGAGGCGCAGATACGCAGTATTTT.

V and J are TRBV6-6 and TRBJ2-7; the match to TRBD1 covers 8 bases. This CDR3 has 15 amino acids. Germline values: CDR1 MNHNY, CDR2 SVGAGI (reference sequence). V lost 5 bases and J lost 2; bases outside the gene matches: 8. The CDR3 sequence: CASSNPGTGAYEQYF. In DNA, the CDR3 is TGTGCCAGCAGTAATCCCGGGACAGGAGCCTACGAGCAGTACTTC.

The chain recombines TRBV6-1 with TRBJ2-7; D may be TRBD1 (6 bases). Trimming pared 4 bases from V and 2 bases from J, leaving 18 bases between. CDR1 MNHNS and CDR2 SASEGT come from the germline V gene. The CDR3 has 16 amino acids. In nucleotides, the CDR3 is TGTGCCAGCAGTGTGGGCTACAGGGCAAACGCCTACGAGCAGTACTTC. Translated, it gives CASSVGYRANAYEQYF.

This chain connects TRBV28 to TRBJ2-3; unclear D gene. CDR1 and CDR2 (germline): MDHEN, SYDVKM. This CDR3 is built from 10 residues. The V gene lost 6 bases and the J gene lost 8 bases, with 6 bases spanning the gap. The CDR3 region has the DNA TGTGCCAGCAGCTCCTTTACGCAGTATTTT. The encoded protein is CASSSFTQYF. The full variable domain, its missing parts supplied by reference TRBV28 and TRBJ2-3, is DVKVTQSSRYLVKRTGEKVFLECVQDMDHENMFWYRQDPGLGLRLIYFSYDVKMKEKGDIPEGYSVSREKKERFSLILESASTNQTSMYLCASSSFTQYFGPGTRLTVL.

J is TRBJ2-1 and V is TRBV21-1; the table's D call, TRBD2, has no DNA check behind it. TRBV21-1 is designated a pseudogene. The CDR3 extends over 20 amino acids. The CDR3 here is CASSSTPSSGSRPSGDEQFF. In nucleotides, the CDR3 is TGTGCCAGCAGCAGTACCCCCTCTAGCGGGAGCCGCCCCTCGGGCGATGAGCAGTTCTTC.

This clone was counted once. Written as DNA, the CDR3 is TGTGCCAGCAGCTTGGAATTAGCGGGAGCCGCCCCCTCCTACGAGCAGTACTTC. It codes for CASSLELAGAAPSYEQYF. The gene calls are TRBV5-5 and TRBJ2-7, with 9 bases that match TRBD2. Germline V gene data show CDR1 as SGHKS and CDR2 as YYEKEE (reference sequence). The CDR3 is 18 amino acids. Trimming took 0 bases from V and 0 from J; bases not matched to a gene: 10.

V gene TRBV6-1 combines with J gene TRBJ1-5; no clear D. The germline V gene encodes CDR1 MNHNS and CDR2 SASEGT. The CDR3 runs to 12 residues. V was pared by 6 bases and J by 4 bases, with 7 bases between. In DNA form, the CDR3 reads TGTGCCAGCAGCCCAGAAAATCAGCCCCAGCATTTT. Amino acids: CASSPENQPQHF.

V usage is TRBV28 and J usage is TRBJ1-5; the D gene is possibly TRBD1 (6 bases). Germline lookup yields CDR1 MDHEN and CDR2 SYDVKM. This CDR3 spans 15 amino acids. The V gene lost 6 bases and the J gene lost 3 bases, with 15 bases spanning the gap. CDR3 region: CASRGGRGVNQPQHF. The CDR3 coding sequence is TGTGCCAGCAGGGGAGGGAGGGGGGTCAATCAGCCCCAGCATTTT. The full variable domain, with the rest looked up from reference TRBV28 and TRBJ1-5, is DVKVTQSSRYLVKRTGEKVFLECVQDMDHENMFWYRQDPGLGLRLIYFSYDVKMKEKGDIPEGYSVSREKKERFSLILESASTNQTSMYLCASRGGRGVNQPQHFGDGTRLSIL.

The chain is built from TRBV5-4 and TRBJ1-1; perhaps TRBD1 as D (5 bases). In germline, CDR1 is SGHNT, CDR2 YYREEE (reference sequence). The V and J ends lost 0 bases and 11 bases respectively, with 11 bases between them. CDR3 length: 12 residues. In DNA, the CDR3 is TGTGCCAGCAGCTTGGATTGGAGGGGCGCTTTCTTT. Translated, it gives CASSLDWRGAFF.

The CDR3 region has the DNA TGTGCCAGCAGCATAAGGCGGAATAGGGCGGGGTACGACAATGAGCAGTTCTTC. It yields the protein CASSIRRNRAGYDNEQFF. The rearrangement joins TRBV11-3 to TRBJ2-1; D is possibly TRBD2 (6 bases). This CDR3 comprises 18 residues. Germline assignment: CDR1 SGHNT and CDR2 YENEEA. V shed 5 bases and J shed 5 bases, with 25 bases lying between them.

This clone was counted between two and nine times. Here the CDR3 reads CASSCPGLAGSYEQYF. In nucleotides, the CDR3 is TGTGCCAGCAGCTGCCCGGGGCTAGCGGGTTCCTACGAGCAGTACTTC. This chain uses TRBV7-2 with TRBJ2-7; TRBD2 matches 8 bases. The V gene end was trimmed by 4 bases and the J gene end by 1 base; junction bases not matched to a gene: 9. This CDR3 has 16 amino acids. Germline assignment: CDR1 SGHTA and CDR2 FQGNSA.